The 27 T cell receptor beta chains reported below all come from one sample, sequenced in a study of graft-versus-host responses after intestinal transplantation. Sequenced by immunoSEQ multiplex PCR; TCRdb stores in-frame clones only, minus some. Found here are roughly 11,000 clones, over 60% of them singletons; the top ten hold approximately 34%. The material sequenced was PBMCs, taken roughly 490 days after intestinal transplant. The receptors derive from a human patient who received an intestinal transplant, so some T cells may come from the graft donor.

The chain recombines TRBV21-1 with TRBJ2-7; TRBD2, the table's D call, lacks a check against the DNA. TRBV21-1 is a documented pseudogene. The CDR3 totals 15 residues. In DNA, the CDR3 is TGTGCCAGCAGCAAAGGATTCGCGGGATTGGGGGAGCAGTACTTC. Translation: CASSKGFAGLGEQYF.

In this sample, this clone turned up a few times. The chain joins TRBV27 to TRBJ1-5, with unresolved D. This CDR3 has 13 amino acids. CDR1 is MNHEY and CDR2 is SMNVEV in the germline V gene (reference sequence). Trimming left V 8 bases short and J 7 bases short, with 15 bases between. This CDR3 reads CASGRRDLQPQHF. CDR3 nucleotide sequence: TGTGCCAGCGGTCGGCGGGATTTACAGCCCCAGCATTTT.

J is TRBJ1-2 and V is TRBV6-6; TRBD1 aligns across 11 bases. Germline V gives CDR1 MNHNY, CDR2 SVGAGI (reference sequence). Trimming removed 4 bases from V and 5 bases from J; junction bases left unmatched: 3. The CDR3 runs 14 residues. The CDR3 protein is CASSSGTGGYGYTF. The CDR3 bases are TGTGCCAGCAGTTCAGGGACAGGGGGGTATGGCTACACCTTC.

V is TRBV4-1 and J is TRBJ1-2; D call uncertain. This CDR3 spans 14 amino acids. The germline V gene encodes CDR1 MGHRA and CDR2 YSYEKL. Trimming left V 0 bases short and J 4 bases short, with 9 bases between. CDR3 bases: TGCGCCAGCAGCCAAGATAAGGGCGGCTATGGCTACACCTTC. This encodes CASSQDKGGYGYTF.

The chain is built from TRBV15 and TRBJ2-7, with unresolved D. The germline gives CDR1 LNHNV, CDR2 YYDKDF (reference sequence). The V end was cut by 1 base, the J end by 7 bases, with 14 bases between. CDR3 length equals 14 residues. CDR3 DNA sequence: TGTGCCACCAGCAGAGTTCTTGCCGGTGTAGAGCAGTACTTC. Its translation is CATSRVLAGVEQYF.

V is TRBV6-1 and J is TRBJ2-7; no clear D gene. The V end was cut by 7 bases, the J end by 12 bases, with 7 bases between. Germline CDR1 is MNHNS and CDR2 is SASEGT. This CDR3 is 8 amino acids long. The CDR3 here is CASNLRYF. The CDR3 DNA follows: TGTGCCAGCAATTTGCGGTACTTC.

J is TRBJ2-1 and V is TRBV5-1, with no clear D. This CDR3 has 15 amino acids. CDR1 and CDR2 (germline): SGHRS, YFSETQ. V was clipped by 0 bases and J by 0 bases, with 7 bases between them. The CDR3 coding sequence is TGCGCCAGCAGCTTGGGTGGGAACTCCTACAATGAGCAGTTCTTC. Encoded protein: CASSLGGNSYNEQFF.

The V gene is TRBV11-2, the J gene TRBJ1-2; 7 positions match TRBD1. The CDR3 is 14 residues long. CDR1 is SGHAT and CDR2 is FQNNGV in the germline V gene. J was trimmed by 6 bases and V by 0 bases; bases with no gene match: 4. This CDR3 is CASSLDQGGDGYTF. The CDR3 DNA sequence: TGTGCCAGCAGCTTAGATCAAGGGGGCGATGGCTACACCTTC.

The J gene is TRBJ1-5, the V gene TRBV6-1, with D possibly being TRBD1 (6 bases). There are 15 residues in the CDR3. CDR1 is MNHNS, CDR2 SASEGT, per germline. V was pared by 6 bases and J by 1 base, with 13 bases between. The CDR3 DNA sequence: TGTGCCAGCAGCAACAGGGCGCGGAGCAATCAGCCCCAGCATTTT. Protein sequence: CASSNRARSNQPQHF.

J is TRBJ2-1 and V is TRBV28; the D is unclear. The germline V gene encodes CDR1 MDHEN and CDR2 SYDVKM. CDR3 length equals 15 residues. Trimming removed 1 base at V and 2 bases at J, with 9 bases between. In nucleotides, the CDR3 is TGTGCCAGCAGTTTATTTGCGGCTACCTACAATGAGCAGTTCTTC. Its protein product is CASSLFAATYNEQFF.

This clone has just one count. A junction boundary mismatches the germline segment, possibly from a read error. Other DNA sequences in this specimen translate into the identical CDR3. The V and J genes are TRBV28 and TRBJ1-2; maybe TRBD1 (6 bases). Germline V lookup: CDR1 MDHEN, CDR2 SYDVKM. The CDR3 covers 17 residues. The DNA for the CDR3 is TGCGCCCGCCGGGGGGCGGGGCGGGCGACTCTAAACTATGGCTACACCTTC. Translated, it gives CARRGAGRATLNYGYTF.

The CDR3 region has the DNA TGTGCCAGCAGTGACTCGAGTCAACCGAACACCGGGGAGCTGTTTTTT. This gives the protein CASSDSSQPNTGELFF. The gene calls are TRBV6-4 and TRBJ2-2; unclear D gene. Germline-derived CDR1 and CDR2 are MRHNA and SNTAGT. This CDR3 has 16 residues. V lost 0 bases and J lost 0, with 8 bases in between.

This clone was observed a single time. The rearrangement joins TRBV7-3 to TRBJ2-2; TRBD1 aligns across 9 bases. The CDR3 extends over 18 amino acids. With 5 bases clipped from V and 7 bases from J, the junction kept 17 bases outside the gene matches. Looked up from germline, CDR1 is SGHTA and CDR2 is FQGTGA. The chain's CDR3 is CASSPIGQGTSWGGELFF. In DNA form, the CDR3 reads TGTGCCAGCAGCCCGATAGGACAGGGGACGAGTTGGGGCGGGGAGCTGTTTTTT.

This sequence joins TRBV19 and TRBJ1-5, with unresolved D. The CDR3 spans 13 residues. V shed 5 bases and J shed 6 bases, with 11 bases lying between them. CDR1 is LNHDA, CDR2 SQIVND, per germline (reference sequence). For the CDR3, the DNA is TGTGCCAGTAGTCAGTACGGGGTTCAGCCCCAGCATTTT. It translates to CASSQYGVQPQHF.

This clone has only one observation. The chain recombines TRBV18 with TRBJ1-2; 9 bases match TRBD1. Looked up from germline, CDR1 is KGHSH and CDR2 is LQKENI. V lost 5 bases and J lost 7; bases outside the gene matches: 8. The CDR3 runs 14 residues. The CDR3 DNA sequence: TGTGCCAGCTCATTGGACAGGGGAAAGGGTGGCTACACCTTC. This codes for CASSLDRGKGGYTF.

In its sample, this clone was seen once. This chain uses TRBV2 with TRBJ2-5; tentatively, D is TRBD1 or TRBD2 (6 bases each). The J call may be wrong; the DNA end is better matched by TRBJ2-7. CDR3 length: 13 residues. Germline CDR1 is SNHLY and CDR2 is FYNNEI. The CDR3 protein is CASSPRGDNEQYF. Written as DNA, the CDR3 is TGTGCCAGCAGCCCAAGGGGGGATAACGAGCAGTACTTC.

The chain combines TRBV6-6 with TRBJ2-1; 9 bases are shared with TRBD2. V gave up 8 bases and J gave up 4 bases; unmatched junction bases: 9. CDR1 MNHNY and CDR2 SVGAGI come from the germline V gene (reference sequence). The CDR3 runs 15 residues. The CDR3 nucleotides are TGTGCCAGCCGAGACGGGGCGGGAGGGTACAATGAGCAGTTCTTC. Amino acids: CASRDGAGGYNEQFF.

The gene calls are TRBV7-9 and TRBJ2-2; 9 nucleotides agree with TRBD2. Trimming at V came to 9 bases and at J to 5 bases, leaving 7 bases not matched to a gene. This CDR3 has 14 amino acids. The germline V gene has CDR1 SEHNR and CDR2 FQNEAQ (reference sequence). The CDR3 nucleotides are TGTGCCAGTTCTAGCGGGGAGTTTACCGGGGAGCTGTTTTTT. Translation: CASSSGEFTGELFF.

The V and J genes are TRBV10-3 and TRBJ2-3; D is perhaps TRBD1 or TRBD2 (5 bases each). CDR1 ENHRY and CDR2 SYGVKD come from the germline V gene. This CDR3 has 14 amino acids. The V end was cut by 5 bases, the J end by 5 bases, with 14 bases between. The DNA of the CDR3 is TGTGCCATCAGTCGGGACGAGAGTTTAGATACGCAGTATTTT. This gives the protein CAISRDESLDTQYF.

The rearrangement joins TRBV5-4 to TRBJ1-6; tentatively, D is TRBD1 (6 bases). The CDR3 is 16 residues long. Per germline, CDR1 SGHNT and CDR2 YYREEE (reference sequence). Trimming pared 6 bases from V and 7 bases from J, leaving 20 bases between. The CDR3 loop is CASNSPKGGGNSPLHF. The CDR3 DNA reads as TGTGCCAGCAACTCCCCGAAGGGGGGTGGCAATTCACCCCTCCACTTT. Full variable domain (remainder filled in from reference TRBV5-4 and TRBJ1-6): ETGVTQSPTHLIKTRGQQVTLRCSSQSGHNTVSWYQQALGQGPQFIFQYYREEENGRGNFPPRFSGLQFPNYSSELNVNALELDDSALYLCASNSPKGGGNSPLHFGNGTRLTVT.

The genes are TRBV6-4 and TRBJ2-2; the match to TRBD2 covers 9 bases. The germline CDR1 and CDR2 sequences are MRHNA and SNTAGT. The CDR3 contains 15 residues. The trim removed 3 bases at V and 5 bases at J, leaving 4 bases unmatched. CDR3 region: CASSDISGGTGELFF. In nucleotides, the CDR3 is TGTGCCAGCAGTGATATTAGCGGGGGAACCGGGGAGCTGTTTTTT.

Only one count was recorded for this clone. The gene calls are TRBV9 and TRBJ1-6, with unresolved D. Germline loops: CDR1 SGDLS, CDR2 YYNGEE. The CDR3 loop spans 15 amino acids. V dropped 0 bases and J dropped 7 bases, with 11 bases sitting between them. CDR3 residues: CASSVDPGHNSPLHF. The DNA for the CDR3 is TGTGCCAGCAGCGTAGATCCGGGTCACAATTCACCCCTCCACTTT.

J is TRBJ2-1 and V is TRBV9; 9 bases align to TRBD1. The CDR3 totals 14 residues. J lost 7 bases, V lost 3 bases, and 5 bases had no gene match. Germline CDR1 reads SGDLS; CDR2 reads YYNGEE. The CDR3 coding sequence is TGTGCCAGCAGCGGACGGACAGGGGCGAATGAGCAGTTCTTC. This encodes CASSGRTGANEQFF.

V and J are TRBV5-1 and TRBJ1-3, with D possibly being TRBD1 (5 bases). This CDR3 has 14 amino acids. Looked up from germline, CDR1 is SGHRS and CDR2 is YFSETQ. The V gene lost 2 bases and the J gene lost 4 bases, with 10 bases spanning the gap. The CDR3 sequence: CASSLDSTGNTIYF. CDR3 DNA: TGCGCCAGCAGCTTAGACAGTACAGGAAACACCATATATTTT.

The sample holds a few counts of this clone. The CDR3 DNA is TGTGCCAGCAGCTTAGGGGTAAAAGAGACCCAGTACTTC. This encodes CASSLGVKETQYF. The chain employs TRBV7-9 and TRBJ2-5; no clear D gene. Germline V gives CDR1 SEHNR, CDR2 FQNEAQ (reference sequence). The CDR3 consists of 13 residues. Trimming pared 1 base from V and 3 bases from J, leaving 6 bases between. Together with reference TRBV7-9 and TRBJ2-5, the CDR3 gives the full variable domain: DTGVSQNPRHKITKRGQNVTFRCDPISEHNRLYWYRQTLGQGPEFLTYFQNEAQLEKSRLLSDRFSAERPKGSFSTLEIQRTEQGDSAMYLCASSLGVKETQYFGPGTRLLVL.

This clone is labeled as medium-sized. The chain joins TRBV28 to TRBJ2-7; D is perhaps TRBD2 (5 bases). With 2 bases removed from V and 0 bases from J, the gap between germline ends came to 5 bases. Germline V gene lookup returns CDR1 MDHEN and CDR2 SYDVKM. The length of the CDR3 is 13 residues. The CDR3 sequence is CASSLRDSYEQYF. CDR3 nucleotide sequence: TGTGCCAGCAGTTTACGGGACTCCTACGAGCAGTACTTC.

The genes are TRBV4-2 and TRBJ2-7; 7 positions agree with TRBD2. The V and J ends lost 8 bases and 0 bases, in that order; junction bases with no gene match: 13. The CDR3 is 16 amino acids. Germline V gene data show CDR1 as LGHNA and CDR2 as YNFKEQ. CDR3 bases: TGTGCCAGCGCACTTGAAGCGGGATCTACCTCCTACGAGCAGTACTTC. Protein: CASALEAGSTSYEQYF.